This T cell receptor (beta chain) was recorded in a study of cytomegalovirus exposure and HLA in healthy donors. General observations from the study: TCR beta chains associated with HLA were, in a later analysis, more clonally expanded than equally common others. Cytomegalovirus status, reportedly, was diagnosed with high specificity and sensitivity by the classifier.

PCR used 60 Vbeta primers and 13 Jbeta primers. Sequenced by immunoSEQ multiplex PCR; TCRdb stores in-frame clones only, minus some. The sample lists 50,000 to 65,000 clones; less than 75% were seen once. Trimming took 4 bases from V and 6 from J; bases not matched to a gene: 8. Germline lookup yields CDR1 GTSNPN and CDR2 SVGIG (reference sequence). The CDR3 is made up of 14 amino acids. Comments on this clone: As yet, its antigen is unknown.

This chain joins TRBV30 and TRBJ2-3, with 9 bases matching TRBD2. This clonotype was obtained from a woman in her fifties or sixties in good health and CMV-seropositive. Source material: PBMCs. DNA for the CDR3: TGTGCCTGGAAGCTCAGCGGGGGGTGGGATACGCAGTATTTT. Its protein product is CAWKLSGGWDTQYF.